This T cell receptor (beta chain) was captured by sequencing in a study of T cell repertoires in cytomegalovirus infection. About the research overall: Both CMV infection and a matching HLA type were indicated by public TCR beta signatures.

TCRdb reprocessed the reads with MiXCR, giving one entry per CDR3 protein. This table has some 680,000 distinct CDR3 sequences, roughly a third appearing once. After removal of 4 bases from V and 3 bases from J, the junction contained 3 bases not matched to a gene. The CDR3 covers 14 residues. Germline V gene lookup returns CDR1 MDHEN and CDR2 SYDVKM. Remarks on this clonotype: A much larger clone is a single base away; this may be a read error.

This TCR was sampled from a human donor in good health (CMV status not recorded). Some clones in this sample may be carry-over from other donors' samples. Sequencing was carried out using PBMCs. The chain couples TRBV28 to TRBJ1-5, with TRBD1 identical over 7 bases. CDR3 DNA sequence: TGTGCCAGCAGTTCCGGGACAGTCAATCAGCCCCAGCATTTT. It encodes CASSSGTVNQPQHF.